This T cell receptor beta chain was documented in a study of cytomegalovirus exposure and HLA in healthy donors. Primers: 60 Vbeta forward and 13 Jbeta reverse. The repertoire was sequenced with immunoSEQ multiplex PCR; TCRdb's copy has only in-frame clones and lacks some. Of roughly 200,000 clones detected, about 80% appear once; the ten largest clones hold approximately 0.62%. Germline assignment: CDR1 KGHSH and CDR2 LQKENI. The CDR3 length is 15 residues. Trimming cost V 2 bases and J 2 bases; bases outside gene matches: 5. The TCR comes from a woman aged 40 to 50 in good health and CMV-seronegative. Input material: PBMCs. V and J are TRBV18 and TRBJ1-1, with 7 bases that match TRBD1. The CDR3 DNA follows: TGTGCCAGCTCACCAAGGGCAGGGGGAAACACTGAAGCTTTCTTT. This codes for CASSPRAGGNTEAFF.